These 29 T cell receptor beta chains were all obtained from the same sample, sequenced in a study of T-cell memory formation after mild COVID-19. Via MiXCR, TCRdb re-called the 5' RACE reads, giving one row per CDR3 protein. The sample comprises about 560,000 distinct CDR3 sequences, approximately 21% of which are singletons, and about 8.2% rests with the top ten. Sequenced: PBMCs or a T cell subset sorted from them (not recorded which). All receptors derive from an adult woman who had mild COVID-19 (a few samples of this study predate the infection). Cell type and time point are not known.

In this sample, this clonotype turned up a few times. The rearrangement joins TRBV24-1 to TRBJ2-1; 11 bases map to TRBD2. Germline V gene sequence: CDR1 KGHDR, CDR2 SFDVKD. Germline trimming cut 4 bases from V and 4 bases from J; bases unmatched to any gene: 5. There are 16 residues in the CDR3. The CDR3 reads CATSDSRLAGYNEQFF. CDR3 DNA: TGTGCCACCAGTGACAGCCGACTAGCGGGATACAATGAGCAGTTCTTC.

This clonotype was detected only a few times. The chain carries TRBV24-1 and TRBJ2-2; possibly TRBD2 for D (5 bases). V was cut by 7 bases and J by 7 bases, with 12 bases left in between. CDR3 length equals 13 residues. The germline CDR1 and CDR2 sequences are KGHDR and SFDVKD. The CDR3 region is CATSEGAFGELFF. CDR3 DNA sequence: TGTGCCACCAGCGAGGGTGCTTTCGGGGAGCTGTTTTTT.

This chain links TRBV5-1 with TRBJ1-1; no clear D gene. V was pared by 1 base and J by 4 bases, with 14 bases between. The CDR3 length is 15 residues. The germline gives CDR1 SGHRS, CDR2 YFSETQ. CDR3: CASSLMLDPATEAFF. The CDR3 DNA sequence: TGCGCCAGCAGCTTGATGTTGGACCCAGCCACTGAAGCTTTCTTT.

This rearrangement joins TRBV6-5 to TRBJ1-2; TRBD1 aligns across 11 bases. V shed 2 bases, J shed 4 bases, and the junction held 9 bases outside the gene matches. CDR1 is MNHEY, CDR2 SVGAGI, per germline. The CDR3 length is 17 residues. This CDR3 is CASSYRPGTGGGYGYTF. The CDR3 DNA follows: TGTGCCAGCAGTTACCGTCCCGGGACAGGGGGTGGCTATGGCTACACCTTC.

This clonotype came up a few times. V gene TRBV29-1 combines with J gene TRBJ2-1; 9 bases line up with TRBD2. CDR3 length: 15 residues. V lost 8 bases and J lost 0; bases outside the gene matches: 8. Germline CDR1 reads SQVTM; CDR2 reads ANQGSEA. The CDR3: CSMAGGPISYNEQFF. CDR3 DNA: TGCAGCATGGCGGGGGGGCCAATCTCCTACAATGAGCAGTTCTTC.

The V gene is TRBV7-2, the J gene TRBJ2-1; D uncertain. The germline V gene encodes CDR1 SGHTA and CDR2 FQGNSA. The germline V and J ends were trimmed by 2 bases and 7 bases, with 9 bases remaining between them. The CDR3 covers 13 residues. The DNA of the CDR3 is TGTGCCAGCAGCTTAAAAAGTAGAAATGAGCAGTTCTTC. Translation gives CASSLKSRNEQFF.

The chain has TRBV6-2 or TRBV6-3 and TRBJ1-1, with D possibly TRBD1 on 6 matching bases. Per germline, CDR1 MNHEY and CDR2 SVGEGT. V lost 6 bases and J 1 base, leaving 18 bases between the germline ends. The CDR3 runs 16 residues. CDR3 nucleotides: TGTGCCAGCAGACTCCTAAACACAGGGCCGAACACTGAAGCTTTCTTT. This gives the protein CASRLLNTGPNTEAFF.

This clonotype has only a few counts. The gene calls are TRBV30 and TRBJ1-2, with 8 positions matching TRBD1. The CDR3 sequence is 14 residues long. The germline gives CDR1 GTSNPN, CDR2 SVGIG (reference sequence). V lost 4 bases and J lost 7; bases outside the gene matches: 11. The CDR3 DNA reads TGTGCCTGGATGTTGGAGATACAGGGGGGTGGCTACACCTTC. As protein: CAWMLEIQGGGYTF.

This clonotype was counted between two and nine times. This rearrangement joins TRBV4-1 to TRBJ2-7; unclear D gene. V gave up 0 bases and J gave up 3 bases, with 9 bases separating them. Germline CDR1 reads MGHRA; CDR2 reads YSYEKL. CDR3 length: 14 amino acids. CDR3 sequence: CASSQEGWIYEQYF. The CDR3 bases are TGCGCCAGCAGCCAAGAGGGGTGGATCTACGAGCAGTACTTC.

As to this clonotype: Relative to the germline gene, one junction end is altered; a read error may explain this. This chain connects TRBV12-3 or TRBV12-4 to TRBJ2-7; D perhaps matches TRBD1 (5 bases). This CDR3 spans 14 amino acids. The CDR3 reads CASSLGQGSYEQHF. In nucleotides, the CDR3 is TGTGCCAGCAGTTTAGGGCAGGGTAGCTACGAGCAGCACTTC.

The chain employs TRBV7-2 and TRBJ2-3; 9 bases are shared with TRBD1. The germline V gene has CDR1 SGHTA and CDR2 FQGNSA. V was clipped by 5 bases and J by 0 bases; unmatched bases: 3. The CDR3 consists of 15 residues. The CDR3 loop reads CASSRTGASTDTQYF. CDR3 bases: TGTGCCAGCAGCCGGACAGGGGCGAGCACAGATACGCAGTATTTT. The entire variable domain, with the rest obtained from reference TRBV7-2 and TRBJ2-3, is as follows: GAGVSQSPSNKVTEKGKDVELRCDPISGHTALYWYRQSLGQGLEFLIYFQGNSAPDKSGLPSDRFSAERTGGSVSTLTIQRTQQEDSAVYLCASSRTGASTDTQYFGPGTRLTVL.

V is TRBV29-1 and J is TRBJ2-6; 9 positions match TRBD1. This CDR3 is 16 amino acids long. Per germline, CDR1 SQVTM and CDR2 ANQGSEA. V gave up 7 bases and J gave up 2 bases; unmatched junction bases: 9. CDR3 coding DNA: TGCAGCGCTACAGGGGACAGGGATACTGGGGCCAACGTCCTGACTTTC. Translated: CSATGDRDTGANVLTF. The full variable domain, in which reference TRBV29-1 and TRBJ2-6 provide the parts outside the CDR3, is SAVISQKPSRDICQRGTSLTIQCQVDSQVTMMFWYRQQPGQSLTLIATANQGSEATYESGFVIDKFPISRPNLTFSTLTVSNMSPEDSSIYLCSATGDRDTGANVLTFGAGSRLTVL.

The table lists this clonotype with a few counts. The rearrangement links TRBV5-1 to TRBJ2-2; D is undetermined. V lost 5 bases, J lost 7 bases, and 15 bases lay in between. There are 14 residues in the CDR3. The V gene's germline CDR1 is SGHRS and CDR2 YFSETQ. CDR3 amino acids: CASSPLGDGGELFF. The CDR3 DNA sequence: TGCGCCAGCAGTCCACTTGGAGACGGCGGGGAGCTGTTTTTT.

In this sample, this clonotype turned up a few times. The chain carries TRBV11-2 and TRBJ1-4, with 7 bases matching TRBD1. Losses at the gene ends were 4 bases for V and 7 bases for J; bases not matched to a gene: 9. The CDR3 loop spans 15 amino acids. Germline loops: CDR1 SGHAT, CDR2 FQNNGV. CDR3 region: CASSSGPGGGEKLFF. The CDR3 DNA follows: TGTGCCAGCAGCTCCGGCCCAGGGGGTGGTGAAAAACTGTTTTTT.

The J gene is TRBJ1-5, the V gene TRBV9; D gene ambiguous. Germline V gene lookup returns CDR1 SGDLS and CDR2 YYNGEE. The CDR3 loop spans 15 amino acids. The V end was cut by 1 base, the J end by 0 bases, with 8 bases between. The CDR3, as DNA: TGTGCCAGCAGCGTATCGTCAGATAGCAATCAGCCCCAGCATTTT. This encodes CASSVSSDSNQPQHF.

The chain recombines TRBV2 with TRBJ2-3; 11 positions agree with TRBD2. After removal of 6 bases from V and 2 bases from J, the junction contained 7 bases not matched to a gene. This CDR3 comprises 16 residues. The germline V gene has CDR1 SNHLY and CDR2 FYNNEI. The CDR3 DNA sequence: TGTGCCAGCAGGTTTGGACTAGCGGGTTACACAGATACGCAGTATTTT. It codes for CASRFGLAGYTDTQYF.

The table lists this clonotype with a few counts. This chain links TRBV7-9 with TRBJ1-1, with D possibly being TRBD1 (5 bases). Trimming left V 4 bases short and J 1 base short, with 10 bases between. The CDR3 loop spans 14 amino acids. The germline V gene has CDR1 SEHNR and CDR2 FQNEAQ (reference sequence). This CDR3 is CASSSDTGNTEAFF. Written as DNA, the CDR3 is TGTGCCAGCAGCTCCGACACAGGGAACACTGAAGCTTTCTTT.

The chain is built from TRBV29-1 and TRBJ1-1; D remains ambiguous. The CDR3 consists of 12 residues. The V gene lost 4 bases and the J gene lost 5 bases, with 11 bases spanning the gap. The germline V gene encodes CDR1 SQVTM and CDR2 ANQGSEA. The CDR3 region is CSVVSGVTEAFF. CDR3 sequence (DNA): TGCAGCGTTGTGAGTGGGGTGACTGAAGCTTTCTTT.

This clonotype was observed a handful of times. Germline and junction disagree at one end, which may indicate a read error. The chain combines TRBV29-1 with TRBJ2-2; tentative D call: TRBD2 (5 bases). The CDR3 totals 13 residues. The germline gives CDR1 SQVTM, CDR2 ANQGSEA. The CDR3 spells CSVEDVNAGELFF. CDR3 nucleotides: TGCAGCGTGGAGGATGTGAACGCCGGGGAGCTGTTTTTT.

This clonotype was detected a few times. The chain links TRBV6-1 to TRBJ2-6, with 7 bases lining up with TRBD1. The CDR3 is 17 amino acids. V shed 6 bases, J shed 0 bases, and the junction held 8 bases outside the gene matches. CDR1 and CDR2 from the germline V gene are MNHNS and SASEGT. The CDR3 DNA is TGTGCCAGCAGATCAGGGGGACAACCCTCTGGGGCCAACGTCCTGACTTTC. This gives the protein CASRSGGQPSGANVLTF.

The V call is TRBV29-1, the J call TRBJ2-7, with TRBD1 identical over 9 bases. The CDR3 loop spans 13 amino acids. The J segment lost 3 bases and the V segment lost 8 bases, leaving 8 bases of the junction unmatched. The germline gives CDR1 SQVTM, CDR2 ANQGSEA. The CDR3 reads CSSSNRGLYEQYF. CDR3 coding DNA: TGCAGCAGTTCGAACAGGGGGCTCTACGAGCAGTACTTC.

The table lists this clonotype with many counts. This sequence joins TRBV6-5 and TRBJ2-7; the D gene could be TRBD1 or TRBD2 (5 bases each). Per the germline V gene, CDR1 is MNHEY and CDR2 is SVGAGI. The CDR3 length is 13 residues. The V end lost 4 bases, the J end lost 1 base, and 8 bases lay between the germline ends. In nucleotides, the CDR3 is TGTGCCAGCAGTTGGGACGGTTCCTACGAGCAGTACTTC. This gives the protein CASSWDGSYEQYF.

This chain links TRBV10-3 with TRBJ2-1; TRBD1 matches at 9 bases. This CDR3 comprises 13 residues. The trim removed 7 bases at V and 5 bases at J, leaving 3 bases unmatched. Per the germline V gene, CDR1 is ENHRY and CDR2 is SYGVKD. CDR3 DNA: TGTGCCATCACAAGGACAGGGGACAATGAGCAGTTCTTC. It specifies CAITRTGDNEQFF.

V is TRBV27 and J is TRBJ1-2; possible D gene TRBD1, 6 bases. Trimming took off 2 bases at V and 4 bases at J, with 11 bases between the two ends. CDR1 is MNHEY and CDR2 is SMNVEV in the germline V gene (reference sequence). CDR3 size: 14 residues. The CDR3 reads CASSLRGAGYGYTF. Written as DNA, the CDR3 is TGTGCCAGCAGTTTAAGGGGGGCCGGCTATGGCTACACCTTC.

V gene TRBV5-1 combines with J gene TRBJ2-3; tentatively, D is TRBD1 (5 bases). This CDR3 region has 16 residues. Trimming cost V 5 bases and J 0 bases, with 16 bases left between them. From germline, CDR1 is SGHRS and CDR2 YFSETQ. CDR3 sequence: CASSSTRVASTDTQYF. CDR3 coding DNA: TGCGCCAGCAGTTCGACCAGGGTGGCTAGCACAGATACGCAGTATTTT.

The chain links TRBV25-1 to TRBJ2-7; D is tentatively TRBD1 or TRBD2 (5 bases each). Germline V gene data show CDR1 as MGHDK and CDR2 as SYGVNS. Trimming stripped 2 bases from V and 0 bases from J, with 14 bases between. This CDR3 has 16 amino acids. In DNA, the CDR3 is TGTGCCAGCAGTGAAGGGGTTGCAGGGAGCTCCTACGAGCAGTACTTC. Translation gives CASSEGVAGSSYEQYF.

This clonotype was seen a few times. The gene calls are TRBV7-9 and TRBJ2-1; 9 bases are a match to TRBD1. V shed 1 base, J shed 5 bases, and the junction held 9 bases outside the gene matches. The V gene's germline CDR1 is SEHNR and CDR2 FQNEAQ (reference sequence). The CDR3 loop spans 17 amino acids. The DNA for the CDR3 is TGTGCCAGCAGCTTAGGGGTTTGGGACAGGGTTGACAATGAGCAGTTCTTC. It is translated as CASSLGVWDRVDNEQFF. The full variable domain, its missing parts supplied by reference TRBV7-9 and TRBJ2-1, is DTGVSQNPRHKITKRGQNVTFRCDPISEHNRLYWYRQTLGQGPEFLTYFQNEAQLEKSRLLSDRFSAERPKGSFSTLEIQRTEQGDSAMYLCASSLGVWDRVDNEQFFGPGTRLTVL.

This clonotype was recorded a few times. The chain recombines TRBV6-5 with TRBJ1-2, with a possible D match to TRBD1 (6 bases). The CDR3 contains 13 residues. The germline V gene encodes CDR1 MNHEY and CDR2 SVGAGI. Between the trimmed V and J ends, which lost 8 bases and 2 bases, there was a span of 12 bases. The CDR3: CASGEGENYGYTF. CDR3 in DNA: TGTGCCAGCGGGGAGGGGGAGAACTATGGCTACACCTTC.

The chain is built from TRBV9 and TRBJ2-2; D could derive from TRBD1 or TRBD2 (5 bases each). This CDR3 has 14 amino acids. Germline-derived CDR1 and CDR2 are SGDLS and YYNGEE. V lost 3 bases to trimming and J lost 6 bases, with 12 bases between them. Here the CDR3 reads CASSAGPDAGELFF. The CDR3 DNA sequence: TGTGCCAGCAGCGCGGGACCCGACGCCGGGGAGCTGTTTTTT. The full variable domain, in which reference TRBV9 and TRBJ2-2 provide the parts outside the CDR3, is DSGVTQTPKHLITATGQRVTLRCSPRSGDLSVYWYQQSLDQGLQFLIQYYNGEERAKGNILERFSAQQFPDLHSELNLSSLELGDSALYFCASSAGPDAGELFFGEGSRLTVL.